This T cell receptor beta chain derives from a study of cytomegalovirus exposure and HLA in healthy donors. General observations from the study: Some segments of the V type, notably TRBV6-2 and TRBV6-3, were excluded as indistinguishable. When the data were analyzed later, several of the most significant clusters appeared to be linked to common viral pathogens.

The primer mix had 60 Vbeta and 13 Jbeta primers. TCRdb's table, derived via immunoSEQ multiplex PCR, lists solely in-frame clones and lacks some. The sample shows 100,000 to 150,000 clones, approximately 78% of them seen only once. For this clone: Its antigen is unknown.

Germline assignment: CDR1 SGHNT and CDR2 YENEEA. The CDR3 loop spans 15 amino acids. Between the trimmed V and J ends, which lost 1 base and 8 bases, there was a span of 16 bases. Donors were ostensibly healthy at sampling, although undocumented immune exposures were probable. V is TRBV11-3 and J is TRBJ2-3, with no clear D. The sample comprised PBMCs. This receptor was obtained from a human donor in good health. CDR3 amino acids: CASSLVPLPGGTQYF. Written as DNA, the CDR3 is TGTGCCAGCAGCTTAGTACCACTCCCTGGTGGTACGCAGTATTTT.